The 5 T cell receptor beta chains presented below share a single source sample, sequenced in a study of blood T cell repertoires in COVID-19 (dated by TCRdb to 2020 to 2021). Preparation of the library involved the immunoSEQ multiplex PCR assay. The source is immuneACCESS, and TCRdb retained only in-frame sequences with V and J called. Part of the clones is not carried over; for the studies checked, unresolved V genes explain less than half of this, and the remainder is unexplained. The sample table shows under 70,000 clones, and roughly 91% are seen once. Clones ranked in the top ten supply about 11% of the sample. The sample consisted of peripheral blood. The receptor source for this set is a woman between 18 and 30 years old with acute or convalescent COVID-19.

V and J are TRBV2 and TRBJ2-5, with D maybe TRBD2 (5 bases). There are 12 residues in the CDR3. CDR1 is SNHLY and CDR2 is FYNNEI in the germline V gene. V was pared by 2 bases and J by 8 bases, with 9 bases between. CDR3 sequence (DNA): TGTGCCAGCAGTGAATACGCGGGCACCCAGTACTTC. It yields the protein CASSEYAGTQYF. The full variable domain, its missing parts supplied by reference TRBV2 and TRBJ2-5, is EPEVTQTPSHQVTQMGQEVILRCVPISNHLYFYWYRQILGQKVEFLVSFYNNEISEKSEIFDDQFSVERPDGSNFTLKIRSTKLEDSAMYFCASSEYAGTQYFGPGTRLLVL.

The chain links TRBV18 to TRBJ1-2, with D tentatively TRBD1 (5 bases). Trimming took 3 bases from V and 6 from J, leaving 11 bases between them. This CDR3 is built from 13 residues. Germline values: CDR1 KGHSH, CDR2 LQKENI. The CDR3 DNA reads TGTGCCAGCTCACCGGGGACTTTAAATGGCTACACCTTC. It specifies CASSPGTLNGYTF.

V is TRBV6-1 and J is TRBJ2-2; D perhaps matches TRBD2 (5 bases). Trimming took off 1 base at V and 1 base at J, with 7 bases between the two ends. Germline V gene lookup returns CDR1 MNHNS and CDR2 SASEGT. The CDR3 contains 15 residues. CDR3 sequence reads: CASSEGRRNTGELFF. CDR3 nucleotides: TGTGCCAGCAGTGAAGGGAGGCGGAACACCGGGGAGCTGTTTTTT.

The chain carries TRBV6-2 or TRBV6-3 and TRBJ1-1; the match to TRBD1 covers 12 bases. Trimming removed 3 bases from V and 6 bases from J; junction bases left unmatched: 8. Germline-derived CDR1 and CDR2 are MNHEY and SVGEGT. CDR3 length: 16 amino acids. This CDR3 reads CASSYRRDRGHPEAFF. CDR3 sequence (DNA): TGTGCCAGCAGTTATCGAAGGGACAGGGGGCACCCTGAAGCTTTCTTT.

V usage is TRBV11-2 and J usage is TRBJ1-1, with D hard to call. V lost 1 base and J lost 2, with 8 bases in between. The CDR3 consists of 14 residues. The germline gives CDR1 SGHAT, CDR2 FQNNGV. CDR3 sequence (DNA): TGTGCCAGCAGCTTAGCGTCAGGAAACACTGAAGCTTTCTTT. It codes for CASSLASGNTEAFF.